These 24 T cell receptor beta chains were all obtained from the same sample, sequenced in a study of T cells in Graves' hyperthyroidism and ophthalmopathy. There were TCR beta CDR3 regions amplified from RNA transcripts. First-round RT-PCR of the TCR CDR3 relied on the HTBI primer set. TCRdb reanalysed the multiplex PCR reads using MiXCR and keeps one entry per CDR3 protein. In the table there are roughly 170,000 distinct CDR3 sequences, approximately 15% of which are singletons. The material sequenced was blood. The receptors derive from a woman between 45 and 60 years old with Graves' hyperthyroidism.

This clonotype has more than one count but fewer than ten. The V call is TRBV19, the J call TRBJ2-1; TRBD2 aligns across 7 bases. J gave up 0 bases and V 1 base, and 9 bases lay outside the gene matches. CDR1 and CDR2 from the germline V gene are LNHDA and SQIVND (reference sequence). The CDR3 loop spans 18 amino acids. DNA of the CDR3: TGTGCCAGTAGTATAGGTTGGCGGCGGGGGAGCTCCTACAATGAGCAGTTCTTC. It encodes CASSIGWRRGSSYNEQFF.

This clonotype has a count of ten or more. The chain uses TRBV7-9 and TRBJ2-7; D is unclear. V was cut by 6 bases and J by 0 bases, with 12 bases left in between. This CDR3 region has 14 residues. In germline, CDR1 is SEHNR, CDR2 FQNEAQ (reference sequence). CDR3 region: CASRALDSSYEQYF. The DNA for the CDR3 is TGTGCCAGCAGGGCTCTAGACTCCTCCTACGAGCAGTACTTC.

This clonotype was counted many times. This sequence joins TRBV18 and TRBJ1-2, with 8 nucleotides matching TRBD1. CDR1 is KGHSH, CDR2 LQKENI, per germline. The CDR3 is 16 amino acids. After removal of 2 bases from V and 2 bases from J, the junction contained 7 bases not matched to a gene. The CDR3 coding sequence is TGTGCCAGCTCACCAACGAACGGACAGGGCAACTATGGCTACACCTTC. Protein sequence: CASSPTNGQGNYGYTF.

The chain links TRBV5-6 to TRBJ1-1, with D unclear. The V gene's germline CDR1 is SGHDT and CDR2 YYEEEE. Between the trimmed V and J ends, which lost 3 bases and 9 bases, there was a span of 12 bases. This CDR3 region has 12 residues. The CDR3: CASSSDAVKAFF. CDR3 DNA sequence: TGTGCCAGCAGCTCTGACGCAGTGAAAGCTTTCTTT.

The table lists this clonotype with many counts. The chain couples TRBV19 to TRBJ2-4; 7 bases fit TRBD1. V lost 5 bases, J lost 6 bases, and 4 bases stayed unmatched. This CDR3 is built from 13 residues. Germline CDR1 is LNHDA and CDR2 is SQIVND (reference sequence). The CDR3 bases are TGTGCCAGTAGTTACGGGACAGTAAACATTCAGTACTTC. Amino acid sequence: CASSYGTVNIQYF.

Many counts were recorded for this clonotype. The gene calls are TRBV7-8 and TRBJ1-1, with 8 bases aligning to TRBD1. The V segment lost 6 bases and the J segment 1 base; nucleotides outside the gene matches: 7. Germline CDR1 reads SGHVS; CDR2 reads FQNEAQ. This CDR3 has 15 residues. The CDR3 DNA reads TGTGCCAGCAGTTGGACCGGGACAGGGAACACTGAAGCTTTCTTT. This encodes CASSWTGTGNTEAFF.

The chain combines TRBV29-1 with TRBJ2-3, with D maybe TRBD2 (6 bases). Germline CDR1 reads SQVTM; CDR2 reads ANQGSEA. The CDR3 spans 14 residues. V lost 6 bases and J lost 1, with 14 bases in between. In nucleotides, the CDR3 is TGCAGCGTGGAGGGTAGGGCAGGCACAGATACGCAGTATTTT. This translates into CSVEGRAGTDTQYF.

This clonotype was seen many times. The chain couples TRBV29-1 to TRBJ2-1; a possible D gene is TRBD1 (7 bases). Trimming left V 1 base short and J 8 bases short, with 12 bases between. CDR3 length equals 13 residues. Germline-derived CDR1 and CDR2 are SQVTM and ANQGSEA. CDR3 loop: CSVEGAGGHEQFF. CDR3 in DNA: TGCAGCGTTGAAGGCGCAGGGGGGCATGAGCAGTTCTTC.

The rearrangement uses TRBV5-1 and TRBJ1-3, with D maybe TRBD1 (5 bases). Trimming removed 8 bases from V and 2 bases from J, with 14 bases in between. The V gene's germline CDR1 is SGHRS and CDR2 YFSETQ. This CDR3 is 14 amino acids long. In nucleotides, the CDR3 is TGCGCCAGTTCGCTAGGGGATGCTGGAAACACCATATATTTT. Translating gives CASSLGDAGNTIYF.

This clonotype was counted a few times. A read error is likely, as this CDR3 ends without the conserved phenylalanine or tryptophan. The chain links TRBV6-9 to TRBJ1-1, with 7 bases lining up with TRBD1. This CDR3 spans 14 amino acids. Germline CDR1 reads MNHGY; CDR2 reads SVAAGI. The V segment lost 5 bases and the J segment 1 base; nucleotides outside the gene matches: 4. The CDR3 DNA reads TGTGCCAGCAGTCCGGGACAGTCGAACACTGAAGCTTTCCTT. Protein: CASSPGQSNTEAFL.

The chain combines TRBV2 with TRBJ2-7, with 10 positions matching TRBD1. CDR1 SNHLY and CDR2 FYNNEI come from the germline V gene. This CDR3 has 14 amino acids. V was clipped by 6 bases and J by 2 bases; unmatched bases: 4. The CDR3 sequence: CASRAGTGAYEQYF. CDR3 DNA: TGTGCCAGCAGAGCCGGGACAGGGGCCTACGAGCAGTACTTC.

The chain recombines TRBV5-1 with TRBJ2-7; TRBD1 matches 11 bases. From germline, CDR1 is SGHRS and CDR2 YFSETQ. Trimming took 5 bases from V and 5 from J; bases not matched to a gene: 6. This CDR3 contains 14 residues. CDR3 sequence reads: CASSSDRGRHEQYF. The CDR3, as DNA: TGCGCCAGCAGTTCGGACAGGGGGCGCCACGAGCAGTACTTC.

The genes are TRBV7-8 and TRBJ1-3, with a tentative D call TRBD1 (5 bases). This CDR3 is 16 amino acids long. CDR1 and CDR2 from the germline V gene are SGHVS and FQNEAQ. Trimming took 2 bases from V and 0 from J, leaving 11 bases between them. Written as DNA, the CDR3 is TGTGCCAGCAGCTTATCTGGGGCCCTCTCTGGAAACACCATATATTTT. Its translation is CASSLSGALSGNTIYF.

This clonotype was picked up many times. The V and J genes are TRBV7-9 and TRBJ2-7; TRBD2 is a possible D gene (5 bases). Germline CDR1 reads SEHNR; CDR2 reads FQNEAQ (reference sequence). The V end was cut by 1 base, the J end by 7 bases, with 14 bases between. The CDR3 is 14 residues long. CDR3 sequence reads: CASSLVEGSGEQYF. CDR3 DNA sequence: TGTGCCAGCAGCTTAGTCGAGGGATCGGGGGAGCAGTACTTC.

This clonotype appeared many times. This rearrangement joins TRBV11-1 to TRBJ2-1, with 7 bases matching TRBD1. The CDR3 has 14 residues. The V segment lost 6 bases and the J segment 12 bases; nucleotides outside the gene matches: 14. CDR1 and CDR2 from the germline V gene are SGHAT and FQDESV (reference sequence). The CDR3, as DNA: TGTGCCAGCAGTTTCCCGGGACAGTACCCCCCGCAGTTCTTC. This translates into CASSFPGQYPPQFF.

This clonotype was seen at least ten times. This chain links TRBV24-1 with TRBJ1-2; TRBD1 agrees at 10 bases. The CDR3 length is 15 residues. Germline values: CDR1 KGHDR, CDR2 SFDVKD. V lost 4 bases and J lost 9; bases outside the gene matches: 10. The CDR3 protein is CATSDPGTGDTRYTF. The CDR3 DNA reads TGTGCCACCAGTGACCCCGGGACAGGGGACACGCGCTACACCTTC.

The chain has TRBV12-3 or TRBV12-4 and TRBJ2-7; 12 bases are shared with TRBD2. The ends lost 3 bases at V and 6 bases at J; junction bases unmatched: 9. The CDR3 totals 16 residues. In nucleotides, the CDR3 is TGTGCCAGCAGTTTCGCAAGACTAGCGGGGGTTACCGAGCAGTACTTC. This gives the protein CASSFARLAGVTEQYF.

This clonotype came up many times. The chain carries TRBV28 and TRBJ1-5; tentative D call: TRBD1 (5 bases). CDR1 and CDR2 from the germline V gene are MDHEN and SYDVKM. Deletions cut 5 bases from V and 0 bases from J, with 17 bases between. The CDR3 loop spans 17 amino acids. This CDR3 is CASSPRTYRNSNQPQHF. The CDR3 DNA sequence: TGTGCCAGCAGTCCGCGGACATACCGAAATAGCAATCAGCCCCAGCATTTT.

In this sample, this clonotype turned up many times. The CDR3 sequence is CASRGGSARTNEKLFF. CDR3 in DNA: TGCGCCAGCAGAGGAGGGTCAGCAAGAACTAATGAAAAACTGTTTTTT. The V call is TRBV5-1, the J call TRBJ1-4; D is unresolved. V was clipped by 5 bases and J by 1 base, with 15 bases between them. The CDR3 spans 16 residues. Germline V lookup: CDR1 SGHRS, CDR2 YFSETQ.

This clonotype was recorded at least ten times. CDR3 DNA: TGTGCCAGCTCACCACCATTTAGCAGGCGGCACTATGGCTACACCTTC. Its translation: CASSPPFSRRHYGYTF. The chain recombines TRBV18 with TRBJ1-2, with D unclear. Trimming took 0 bases from V and 3 from J, leaving 14 bases between them. The CDR3 spans 16 residues. Germline lookup yields CDR1 KGHSH and CDR2 LQKENI. The complete variable domain, with remaining parts taken from reference TRBV18 and TRBJ1-2, reads NAGVMQNPRHLVRRRGQEARLRCSPMKGHSHVYWYRQLPEEGLKFMVYLQKENIIDESGMPKERFSAEFPKEGPSILRIQQVVRGDSAAYFCASSPPFSRRHYGYTFGSGTRLTVV.

This clonotype has ten or more counts. This sequence joins TRBV3-1 and TRBJ1-1; D unclear. CDR1 is LGHDT and CDR2 is YNNKEL in the germline V gene (reference sequence). The CDR3 sequence is 12 residues long. Trimming removed 10 bases at V and 1 base at J, with 10 bases between. The CDR3 DNA sequence: TGTGCCACCCAGCGCGGGAACACTGAAGCTTTCTTT. Translation gives CATQRGNTEAFF.

This clonotype was counted many times. This rearrangement joins TRBV7-9 to TRBJ1-4, with a weak D call TRBD1 (6 bases). Trimming took 5 bases from V and 0 from J, leaving 10 bases between them. The CDR3 loop spans 15 amino acids. Germline values: CDR1 SEHNR, CDR2 FQNEAQ (reference sequence). The CDR3 nucleotides are TGTGCCAGCAGCCGGACAGAAGCAACTAATGAAAAACTGTTTTTT. This encodes CASSRTEATNEKLFF.

This clonotype was seen ten or more times. An end of the junction differs from the germline gene, which may be a read error. J is TRBJ2-7 and V is TRBV12-3 or TRBV12-4; 8 bases line up with TRBD1. The CDR3 is 15 residues long. CDR3 residues: CASSLGQGLSYEQYF. The CDR3 bases are TGTGCCAGCAGCTTAGGACAGGGCCTCTCCTACGAGCAGTACTTC.

This chain connects TRBV5-6 to TRBJ1-5, with a weak D call TRBD1 (6 bases). In germline, CDR1 is SGHDT, CDR2 YYEEEE. The V end was cut by 6 bases, the J end by 5 bases, with 18 bases between. The CDR3 has 15 residues. CDR3 DNA: TGTGCCAGCACCGTGGGGCAGGGGACGTATCAGCCCCAGCATTTT. Translated: CASTVGQGTYQPQHF.